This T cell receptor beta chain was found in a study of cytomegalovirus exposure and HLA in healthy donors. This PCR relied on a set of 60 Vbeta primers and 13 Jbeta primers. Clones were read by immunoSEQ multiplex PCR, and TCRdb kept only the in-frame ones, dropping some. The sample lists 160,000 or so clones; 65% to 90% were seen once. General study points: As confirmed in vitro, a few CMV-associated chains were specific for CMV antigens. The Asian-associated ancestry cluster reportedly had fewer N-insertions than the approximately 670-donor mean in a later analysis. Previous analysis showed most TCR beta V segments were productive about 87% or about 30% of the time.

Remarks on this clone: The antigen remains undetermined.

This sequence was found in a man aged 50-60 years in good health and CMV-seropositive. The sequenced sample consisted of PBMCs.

The CDR3 region is CASSQDLTGTGATDTQYF. DNA of the CDR3: TGTGCCAGCAGCCAAGACCTAACCGGGACAGGGGCCACAGATACGCAGTATTTT. The rearrangement joins TRBV4-2 to TRBJ2-3, with 10 bases that match TRBD1. Trimming removed 0 bases from V and 2 bases from J; junction bases left unmatched: 8. Germline V gives CDR1 LGHNA, CDR2 YNFKEQ. The CDR3 has 18 amino acids.